Each of the 29 T cell receptor beta chains below was sequenced from the same sample in a study of blood T cell repertoires in COVID-19. TCRdb's copy holds only in-frame clones and misses some; the assay was immunoSEQ multiplex PCR. The sample has 100,000 to 150,000 clones, approximately 85% seen once. Sequencing was performed on peripheral blood. These receptors originate from a woman older than 75 with acute or convalescent COVID-19.

V is TRBV6-5 and J is TRBJ1-5; 8 bases line up with TRBD1. Unmatched junction bases numbered 3, after V lost 5 bases and J lost 0 bases. The CDR3 totals 15 residues. The germline V gene has CDR1 MNHEY and CDR2 SVGAGI. The CDR3 DNA reads TGTGCCAGCAGTACAGGGGGAAATAGCAATCAGCCCCAGCATTTT. Translation: CASSTGGNSNQPQHF.

The chain uses TRBV6-5 and TRBJ2-7; TRBD1 is a possible D gene (5 bases). The V and J ends lost 10 bases and 3 bases respectively, with 19 bases between them. Germline V lookup: CDR1 MNHEY, CDR2 SVGAGI. This CDR3 is 14 amino acids long. The CDR3 DNA follows: TGTGCCACAAGGCCACCAGGGCCTCTCTACGAGCAGTACTTC. This codes for CATRPPGPLYEQYF.

The chain recombines TRBV7-2 with TRBJ1-5, with TRBD1 identical over 8 bases. V lost 5 bases, J lost 1 base, and 7 bases stayed unmatched. In germline, CDR1 is SGHTA, CDR2 FQGNSA. This CDR3 is 16 amino acids long. The CDR3 here is CASSVSGGVSNQPQHF. CDR3 in DNA: TGTGCCAGCAGCGTCTCAGGGGGCGTGAGCAATCAGCCCCAGCATTTT.

The V and J genes are TRBV7-9 and TRBJ1-5; 8 nucleotides line up with TRBD1. Germline lookup yields CDR1 SEHNR and CDR2 FQNEAQ (reference sequence). CDR3 length: 15 residues. The V segment lost 9 bases and the J segment 4 bases; nucleotides outside the gene matches: 11. The CDR3 region is CASQPQGARNQPQHF. The CDR3 DNA is TGTGCCAGTCAACCTCAGGGGGCGAGAAATCAGCCCCAGCATTTT.

The chain has TRBV5-4 and TRBJ2-6, with D tentatively TRBD1 (5 bases). Germline V gene data show CDR1 as SGHNT and CDR2 as YYREEE (reference sequence). The CDR3 has 17 amino acids. Trimming stripped 1 base from V and 1 base from J, with 12 bases between. CDR3 amino acids: CASSLPSRASGANVLTF. Here the CDR3 DNA reads TGTGCCAGCAGCTTGCCCAGCAGGGCGTCTGGGGCCAACGTCCTGACTTTC.

This clone showed up just once. The V call is TRBV6-2 or TRBV6-3, the J call TRBJ1-1; 7 bases line up with TRBD1. V trimming: 6 bases; J trimming: 5 bases; junction bases outside the gene matches: 6. This CDR3 is built from 13 residues. The germline CDR1 and CDR2 sequences are MNHEY and SVGEGT. DNA for the CDR3: TGTGCCAGCAGCCCCGACAGGGTGACTGAAGCTTTCTTT. Protein product: CASSPDRVTEAFF.

This clone was recorded only once. CDR3 loop: CSESGGYGYTF. In DNA, the CDR3 is TGCAGTGAATCAGGGGGGTATGGCTACACCTTC. The rearrangement links TRBV20-1 to TRBJ1-2; TRBD1 agrees at 7 bases. The CDR3 extends over 11 amino acids. After removal of 7 bases from V and 5 bases from J, the junction contained 4 bases not matched to a gene. Germline CDR1 DFQATT, CDR2 SNEGSKA (reference sequence).

The genes are TRBV24-1 and TRBJ2-1; D is perhaps TRBD1 (6 bases). The CDR3 has 17 residues. Trimming took 4 bases from V and 1 from J, leaving 16 bases between them. The germline V gene has CDR1 KGHDR and CDR2 SFDVKD. The CDR3 here is CATSDSLPTGSYNEQFF. The CDR3 bases are TGTGCCACCAGTGACTCCCTACCGACAGGTTCCTACAATGAGCAGTTCTTC.

The gene calls are TRBV9 and TRBJ2-5, with 7 bases lining up with TRBD2. V shed 4 bases, J shed 3 bases, and the junction held 12 bases outside the gene matches. The CDR3 has 16 amino acids. Per germline, CDR1 SGDLS and CDR2 YYNGEE. As DNA, the CDR3 is TGTGCCAGCAGCTTTACCTCTGCGGGGAGGGAAGAGACCCAGTACTTC. It codes for CASSFTSAGREETQYF. Full variable domain (remainder filled in from reference TRBV9 and TRBJ2-5): DSGVTQTPKHLITATGQRVTLRCSPRSGDLSVYWYQQSLDQGLQFLIQYYNGEERAKGNILERFSAQQFPDLHSELNLSSLELGDSALYFCASSFTSAGREETQYFGPGTRLLVL.

The chain couples TRBV28 to TRBJ1-4; the match to TRBD1 covers 8 bases. This CDR3 has 13 amino acids. CDR1 MDHEN and CDR2 SYDVKM come from the germline V gene. The ends lost 7 bases at V and 6 bases at J; junction bases unmatched: 4. Here the CDR3 reads CASMTGADEKLFF. CDR3 DNA sequence: TGTGCCAGCATGACAGGGGCGGATGAAAAACTGTTTTTT.

This clone was recorded only once. This chain joins TRBV6-5 and TRBJ1-1; D is possibly TRBD1 (6 bases). The germline CDR1 and CDR2 sequences are MNHEY and SVGAGI. The CDR3 has 15 amino acids. Trimming pared 5 bases from V and 6 bases from J, leaving 19 bases between. The CDR3 sequence: CASSQHDRQRAEAFF. The CDR3 region has the DNA TGTGCCAGCAGTCAACACGACAGGCAGAGAGCTGAAGCTTTCTTT.

In this sample, this clone turned up a few times. This sequence joins TRBV7-2 and TRBJ1-1; possible D gene TRBD1, 5 bases. Per germline, CDR1 SGHTA and CDR2 FQGNSA. V was clipped by 4 bases and J by 1 base, with 7 bases between them. The CDR3 covers 13 residues. The CDR3 DNA sequence: TGTGCCAGCAGCTCCGGACAGAACACTGAAGCTTTCTTT. This translates into CASSSGQNTEAFF. The full variable domain, with the rest looked up from reference TRBV7-2 and TRBJ1-1, is GAGVSQSPSNKVTEKGKDVELRCDPISGHTALYWYRQSLGQGLEFLIYFQGNSAPDKSGLPSDRFSAERTGGSVSTLTIQRTQQEDSAVYLCASSSGQNTEAFFGQGTRLTVV.

V and J are TRBV5-5 and TRBJ2-7; 8 nucleotides match TRBD2. The CDR3 length is 15 residues. Unmatched junction bases numbered 17, after V lost 3 bases and J lost 12 bases. CDR1 SGHKS and CDR2 YYEKEE come from the germline V gene (reference sequence). CDR3 region: CASSYPSGGGGFLYF. In DNA form, the CDR3 reads TGTGCCAGCAGCTACCCTTCGGGCGGCGGGGGGTTTTTGTACTTC.

Of note for this clone: Mismatch with germline at one junction end may stem from a read error. The chain couples TRBV6-6 to TRBJ1-1, with D possibly being TRBD1 (6 bases). The CDR3 extends over 13 amino acids. Germline V gene sequence: CDR1 MNHNY, CDR2 SVGAGI (reference sequence). The CDR3 region is CATNLGEQGLPRF. The CDR3 DNA follows: TGTGCCACGAACTTGGGGGAGCAGGGGCTCCCCCGATTT.

V gene TRBV5-4 combines with J gene TRBJ2-3, with a possible D match to TRBD2 (6 bases). V dropped 0 bases and J dropped 2 bases, with 16 bases sitting between them. This CDR3 contains 17 residues. Germline V CDR1 and CDR2: SGHNT, YYREEE (reference sequence). Here the CDR3 reads CASSLGGSGRHTDTQYF. CDR3 DNA sequence: TGTGCCAGCAGCTTGGGGGGTAGCGGCCGCCACACAGATACGCAGTATTTT.

V gene TRBV18 combines with J gene TRBJ1-2; 11 bases map to TRBD1. The V and J ends lost 3 bases and 8 bases, in that order; junction bases with no gene match: 5. Germline V gene lookup returns CDR1 KGHSH and CDR2 LQKENI. The CDR3 runs 14 residues. The CDR3 loop is CASSPGQGDVGYTF. The CDR3 nucleotides read TGTGCCAGCTCACCGGGACAGGGGGATGTAGGCTACACCTTC.

The rearrangement uses TRBV5-1 and TRBJ2-2; D gene uncertain. The germline CDR1 and CDR2 sequences are SGHRS and YFSETQ. Deletions cut 0 bases from V and 4 bases from J, with 13 bases between. CDR3 length equals 16 residues. The CDR3 reads CASSLAQLAATGELFF. CDR3 DNA sequence: TGCGCCAGCAGCTTGGCCCAGTTAGCCGCCACCGGGGAGCTGTTTTTT.

This sequence joins TRBV4-3 and TRBJ1-1; D is unresolved. The CDR3 is 13 residues long. V shed 4 bases and J shed 7 bases, with 13 bases lying between them. Germline V gene sequence: CDR1 LGHNA, CDR2 YSLEER. CDR3 bases: TGCGCCAGCAGCCCGCAAATGGCGGGTGAAGCTTTCTTT. It translates to CASSPQMAGEAFF.

This clone was seen a single time. The J gene is TRBJ2-1, the V gene TRBV5-1, with 11 bases aligning to TRBD1. Trimming removed 2 bases from V and 5 bases from J; junction bases left unmatched: 9. Germline CDR1 SGHRS, CDR2 YFSETQ. CDR3 length: 17 amino acids. CDR3 in DNA: TGCGCCAGCAGCTTCCCAAGGGACAGGGGGACCCACAATGAGCAGTTCTTC. Amino acid sequence: CASSFPRDRGTHNEQFF.

This sequence joins TRBV29-1 and TRBJ1-2, with no clear D. V lost 7 bases, J lost 5 bases, and 14 bases lay in between. This CDR3 contains 12 residues. The germline CDR1 and CDR2 sequences are SQVTM and ANQGSEA. CDR3: CSARSDSYGYTF. CDR3 coding DNA: TGCAGCGCTAGGTCAGACTCTTATGGCTACACCTTC.

This clone was found a few times. As DNA, the CDR3 is TGTGCCAGCAGCCACGGGAGCAAGAACACTGAAGCTTTCTTT. This translates into CASSHGSKNTEAFF. V is TRBV7-9 and J is TRBJ1-1; no clear D. Germline V CDR1 and CDR2: SEHNR, FQNEAQ (reference sequence). The CDR3 sequence is 14 residues long. Trimming took off 5 bases at V and 1 base at J, with 11 bases between the two ends.

The V and J genes are TRBV6-5 and TRBJ2-1; 9 nucleotides line up with TRBD1. Germline-derived CDR1 and CDR2 are MNHEY and SVGAGI. V gave up 5 bases and J gave up 5 bases; unmatched junction bases: 7. The CDR3 runs 15 residues. CDR3 protein: CASSLDRGDNNEQFF. The DNA of the CDR3 is TGTGCCAGCAGTCTGGACAGGGGAGACAACAATGAGCAGTTCTTC.

This chain uses TRBV7-9 with TRBJ1-5; perhaps TRBD1 as D (5 bases). Germline values: CDR1 SEHNR, CDR2 FQNEAQ (reference sequence). V lost 5 bases, J lost 0 bases, and 11 bases lay in between. The CDR3 covers 15 residues. The CDR3 DNA reads as TGTGCCAGCAGCGCGGGGGACCTTAGCAATCAGCCCCAGCATTTT. It specifies CASSAGDLSNQPQHF.

The chain has TRBV6-6 and TRBJ2-7; D might be TRBD1 (5 bases). Per germline, CDR1 MNHNY and CDR2 SVGAGI (reference sequence). The CDR3 totals 13 residues. The ends were cut back, 2 bases at V and 0 bases at J, with 5 bases in the middle. The CDR3 sequence is CASSYQGSYEQYV. The DNA for the CDR3 is TGTGCCAGCAGTTACCAGGGCTCCTACGAGCAGTACGTC.

This clone appeared once. This chain uses TRBV27 with TRBJ2-1; 8 positions match TRBD1. The CDR3 contains 16 residues. Germline CDR1 MNHEY, CDR2 SMNVEV (reference sequence). V gave up 6 bases and J gave up 5 bases; unmatched junction bases: 12. CDR3 loop: CASRPDRANLNNEQFF. DNA of the CDR3: TGTGCCAGCAGGCCGGACAGGGCCAACCTTAACAATGAGCAGTTCTTC.

This chain uses TRBV19 with TRBJ1-5, with 9 bases fitting TRBD1. From germline, CDR1 is LNHDA and CDR2 SQIVND (reference sequence). This CDR3 region has 14 residues. Trimming cost V 6 bases and J 7 bases; bases outside gene matches: 7. In DNA, the CDR3 is TGTGCCAGTAGGGGGGACAGGGCAGGACAGCCCCAGCATTTT. This gives the protein CASRGDRAGQPQHF.

The V gene is TRBV27, the J gene TRBJ1-1; D unresolved. V was cut by 1 base and J by 5 bases, with 11 bases left in between. This CDR3 spans 14 amino acids. Per the germline V gene, CDR1 is MNHEY and CDR2 is SMNVEV (reference sequence). The DNA for the CDR3 is TGTGCCAGCAGTTTATTCGGGTTAGGTACTGAAGCTTTCTTT. This codes for CASSLFGLGTEAFF.

In its sample, this clone was seen once. The chain joins TRBV28 to TRBJ1-6, with D unclear. Trimming stripped 2 bases from V and 10 bases from J, with 12 bases between. From germline, CDR1 is MDHEN and CDR2 SYDVKM. This CDR3 has 14 amino acids. CDR3 region: CASSLGPGGSPLHF. DNA for the CDR3: TGTGCCAGCAGTTTAGGTCCGGGAGGATCACCCCTCCACTTT. Full variable domain (outside the CDR3, taken from reference TRBV28 and TRBJ1-6): DVKVTQSSRYLVKRTGEKVFLECVQDMDHENMFWYRQDPGLGLRLIYFSYDVKMKEKGDIPEGYSVSREKKERFSLILESASTNQTSMYLCASSLGPGGSPLHFGNGTRLTVT.

This rearrangement joins TRBV7-9 to TRBJ1-1; 9 bases agree with TRBD1. This CDR3 has 15 residues. Germline lookup yields CDR1 SEHNR and CDR2 FQNEAQ (reference sequence). V lost 5 bases, J lost 4 bases, and 8 bases stayed unmatched. DNA for the CDR3: TGTGCCAGCAGCCCAGGGACAGGGTCCGGCACTGAAGCTTTCTTT. Encoded protein: CASSPGTGSGTEAFF.